The clone carrying this T cell receptor (beta chain) was seen only a few times. The source of the sample is a study of T-cell memory formation after mild COVID-19. In the study overall: Across donors, TCR clusters were largely donor specific.

CDR3 length: 12 amino acids. Trimming stripped 1 base from V and 9 bases from J, with 9 bases between. CDR1 and CDR2 from the germline V gene are SGHTA and FQGNSA. TCRdb re-called the 5' RACE reads with MiXCR, one entry per CDR3 protein. The table has some 210,000 distinct CDR3 sequences, approximately 30% seen once; the top ten hold 10% to 12%. This sequence was found in an adult woman who had mild COVID-19 (a few samples of this study predate the infection). Cell type and time point are not known. Sequencing was performed on PBMCs or a T cell subset sorted from them (not recorded which). The rearrangement uses TRBV7-2 and TRBJ1-2; no reliable D call. CDR3 sequence: CASSLVGRSYTF. The DNA of the CDR3 is TGTGCCAGCAGCTTAGTTGGTCGGAGCTACACCTTC.